The 16 T cell receptor beta chains given below trace back to one sample, sequenced in a study of response to subunit inactivated influenza vaccine. TCRdb used MiXCR to reprocess the RT-PCR reads, holding one entry per CDR3 protein. The sample lists around 540,000 distinct CDR3 sequences, over 9.5% seen once, with approximately 10% in the top ten. The sequenced sample was PBMCs from blood, obtained on the day of vaccination. Receptors were obtained from a man in his forties or fifties who received an inactivated influenza vaccine.

The rearrangement links TRBV5-1 to TRBJ2-3; TRBD2 aligns across 11 bases. The ends lost 1 base at V and 5 bases at J; junction bases unmatched: 15. The CDR3 consists of 19 residues. Germline assignment: CDR1 SGHRS and CDR2 YFSETQ. The CDR3 DNA reads TGCGCCAGCAGCTTGTTCCCCCCGCTAGCGGGGGGACTCAGAGATACGCAGTATTTT. Protein: CASSLFPPLAGGLRDTQYF.

The V call is TRBV11-2, the J call TRBJ1-1; the D gene is possibly TRBD1 (6 bases). CDR1 and CDR2 (germline): SGHAT, FQNNGV. This CDR3 spans 16 amino acids. V was cut by 11 bases and J by 3 bases, with 25 bases left in between. The CDR3 spells CALARTQGFGDTEAFF. In nucleotides, the CDR3 is TGTGCCCTAGCTAGGACCCAGGGGTTTGGGGACACTGAAGCTTTCTTT. Full variable domain (outside the CDR3, taken from reference TRBV11-2 and TRBJ1-1): EAGVAQSPRYKIIEKRQSVAFWCNPISGHATLYWYQQILGQGPKLLIQFQNNGVVDDSQLPKDRFSAERLKGVDSTLKIQPAKLEDSAVYLCALARTQGFGDTEAFFGQGTRLTVV.

This clonotype was counted at least ten times. V and J are TRBV12-3 or TRBV12-4 and TRBJ2-1; D is perhaps TRBD1 or TRBD2 (6 bases each). V was cut by 8 bases and J by 9 bases, with 26 bases left in between. This CDR3 region has 16 residues. Here the CDR3 reads CASRPGGGGPGAEQFF. CDR3 nucleotides: TGTGCCAGCCGCCCTGGGGGTGGGGGGCCCGGAGCTGAGCAGTTCTTC.

The V call is TRBV28, the J call TRBJ2-5, with D unresolved. CDR1 is MDHEN and CDR2 is SYDVKM in the germline V gene. V gave up 6 bases and J gave up 1 base, with 12 bases separating them. The CDR3 has 14 residues. This CDR3 reads CASSWLMGQETQYF. As DNA, the CDR3 is TGTGCCAGCAGCTGGCTCATGGGCCAAGAGACCCAGTACTTC.

This clonotype was picked up a small number of times. The rearrangement joins TRBV5-1 to TRBJ2-7; D remains ambiguous. In germline, CDR1 is SGHRS, CDR2 YFSETQ. The CDR3 is 13 amino acids. The V gene lost 3 bases and the J gene lost 4 bases, with 11 bases spanning the gap. Written as DNA, the CDR3 is TGCGCCAGCAGCTGGAATAACGAATACGAGCAGTACTTC. Translation: CASSWNNEYEQYF.

This clonotype was detected many times. The chain links TRBV10-2 to TRBJ1-6; D is undetermined. The CDR3 runs to 14 residues. Trimming cost V 3 bases and J 7 bases, with 10 bases left between them. CDR1 and CDR2 (germline): WSHSY, SAAADI. CDR3 amino acids: CASSDWIENSPLHF. The CDR3 DNA is TGCGCCAGCAGTGATTGGATAGAGAATTCACCCCTCCACTTT.

This sequence joins TRBV12-3 or TRBV12-4 and TRBJ2-1; D remains ambiguous. The CDR3 loop spans 18 amino acids. The germline V and J ends were trimmed by 6 bases and 5 bases, with 26 bases remaining between them. The CDR3 sequence: CASSPSLLPRAGDNEQFF. CDR3 DNA sequence: TGTGCCAGCAGCCCTTCCCTTTTACCTCGGGCAGGAGACAATGAGCAGTTCTTC.

This clonotype occurred a few times. The chain couples TRBV5-1 to TRBJ2-3; the D is unclear. CDR1 SGHRS and CDR2 YFSETQ come from the germline V gene. The CDR3 runs 14 residues. V shed 0 bases and J shed 2 bases, with 7 bases lying between them. The CDR3 loop reads CASSLASFTDTQYF. The CDR3 DNA reads as TGCGCCAGCAGCTTGGCGTCTTTCACAGATACGCAGTATTTT.

The table lists this clonotype with a few counts. This chain connects TRBV5-1 to TRBJ2-7; 7 nucleotides agree with TRBD2. The CDR3 sequence is 12 residues long. Looked up from germline, CDR1 is SGHRS and CDR2 is YFSETQ. J lost 4 bases, V lost 7 bases, and 5 bases had no gene match. CDR3 protein: CASRGSGYEQYF. CDR3 sequence (DNA): TGCGCCAGCCGTGGTAGCGGGTACGAGCAGTACTTC.

CDR3 nucleotides: TGTGCCAGCAGCTCCACCGGGGGGGGTCGTCGAGAGACCCAGTACTTC. Amino acid sequence: CASSSTGGGRRETQYF. The chain carries TRBV3-1 and TRBJ2-5; 8 positions match TRBD2. Looked up from germline, CDR1 is LGHDT and CDR2 is YNNKEL (reference sequence). The CDR3 contains 16 residues. The trim removed 5 bases at V and 4 bases at J, leaving 12 bases unmatched.

The chain has TRBV20-1 and TRBJ2-5; 7 nucleotides match TRBD1. Germline V CDR1 and CDR2: DFQATT, SNEGSKA (reference sequence). There are 14 residues in the CDR3. J gave up 7 bases and V 6 bases, and 14 bases lay outside the gene matches. Here the CDR3 DNA reads TGCAGTGCGACACGGGACAGAGTTCGAGGGACCCAGTACTTC. It codes for CSATRDRVRGTQYF.

The chain employs TRBV5-5 and TRBJ2-2; D remains unclear. Germline-derived CDR1 and CDR2 are SGHKS and YYEKEE (reference sequence). V gave up 6 bases and J gave up 2 bases, with 11 bases separating them. The CDR3 runs 14 residues. The CDR3 here is CASTGQANTGELFF. CDR3 bases: TGTGCCAGCACTGGGCAGGCTAACACCGGGGAGCTGTTTTTT.

The gene calls are TRBV2 and TRBJ1-4; a weak D match, TRBD1 (6 bases). CDR1 and CDR2 (germline): SNHLY, FYNNEI. The germline V and J ends were trimmed by 9 bases and 8 bases, with 19 bases remaining between them. The CDR3 length is 14 residues. The CDR3 region has the DNA TGTGCCAGTTCTGGCAGGGGCCGTGGGGAAAAACTGTTTTTT. It yields the protein CASSGRGRGEKLFF.

This clonotype was detected a few times. The DNA for the CDR3 is TGTGCCACCTTCAATAGGGGGCGCGGAGGCTCTGGGGCCAACGTCCTGACTTTC. This translates into CATFNRGRGGSGANVLTF. The chain is built from TRBV10-3 and TRBJ2-6; 7 bases fit TRBD1. This CDR3 is built from 18 residues. Germline trimming cut 10 bases from V and 0 bases from J; bases unmatched to any gene: 15. Germline assignment: CDR1 ENHRY and CDR2 SYGVKD.

CDR3 bases: TGTGCCAGCAGCTCCGGTACTAGCGGGAGGCGTTCCCAAGAGACCCAGTACTTC. It yields the protein CASSSGTSGRRSQETQYF. The rearrangement joins TRBV5-4 to TRBJ2-5; TRBD2 aligns across 12 bases. The CDR3 has 18 amino acids. CDR1 SGHNT and CDR2 YYREEE come from the germline V gene (reference sequence). V lost 3 bases to trimming and J lost 1 base; unmatched junction nucleotides: 10. The full variable domain, its missing parts supplied by reference TRBV5-4 and TRBJ2-5, is ETGVTQSPTHLIKTRGQQVTLRCSSQSGHNTVSWYQQALGQGPQFIFQYYREEENGRGNFPPRFSGLQFPNYSSELNVNALELDDSALYLCASSSGTSGRRSQETQYFGPGTRLLVL.

V is TRBV6-1 and J is TRBJ2-5, with no clear D. The CDR3 loop spans 13 amino acids. V was shortened by 6 bases and J by 2 bases, with 10 bases between the two germline ends. Germline V lookup: CDR1 MNHNS, CDR2 SASEGT. The CDR3 is CASSRHKQETQYF. CDR3 in DNA: TGTGCCAGCAGCCGACACAAACAAGAGACCCAGTACTTC.